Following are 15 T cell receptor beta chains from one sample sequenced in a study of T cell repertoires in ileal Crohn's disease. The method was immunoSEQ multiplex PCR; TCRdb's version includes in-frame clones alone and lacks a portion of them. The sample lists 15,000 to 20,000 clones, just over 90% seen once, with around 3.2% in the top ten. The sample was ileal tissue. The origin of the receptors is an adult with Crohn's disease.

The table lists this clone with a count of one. The CDR3 loop is CASSVTAGYEQYF. The CDR3 nucleotides are TGCGCCAGCAGCGTTACCGCCGGCTACGAGCAGTACTTC. The chain has TRBV5-1 and TRBJ2-7; D uncertain. The length of the CDR3 is 13 residues. Trimming removed 4 bases from V and 3 bases from J, with 11 bases in between. Germline CDR1 and CDR2: SGHRS and YFSETQ.

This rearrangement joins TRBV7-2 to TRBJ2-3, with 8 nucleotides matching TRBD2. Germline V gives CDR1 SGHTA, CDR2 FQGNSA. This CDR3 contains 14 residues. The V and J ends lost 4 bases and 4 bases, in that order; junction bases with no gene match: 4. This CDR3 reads CASSSRGGADTQYF. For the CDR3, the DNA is TGTGCCAGCAGCTCTCGGGGGGGCGCAGATACGCAGTATTTT.

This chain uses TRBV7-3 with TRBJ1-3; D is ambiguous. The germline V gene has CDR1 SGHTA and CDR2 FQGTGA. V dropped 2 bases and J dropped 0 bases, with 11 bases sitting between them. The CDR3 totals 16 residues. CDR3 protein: CASSLYAANSGNTIYF. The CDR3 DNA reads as TGTGCCAGCAGCTTATATGCGGCCAACTCTGGAAACACCATATATTTT.

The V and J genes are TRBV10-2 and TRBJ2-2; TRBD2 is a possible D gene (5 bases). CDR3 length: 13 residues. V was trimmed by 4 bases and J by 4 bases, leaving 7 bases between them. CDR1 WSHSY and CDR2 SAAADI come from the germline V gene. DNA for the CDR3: TGCGCCAGCAGTGCGGACTTCACCGGGGAGCTGTTTTTT. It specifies CASSADFTGELFF.

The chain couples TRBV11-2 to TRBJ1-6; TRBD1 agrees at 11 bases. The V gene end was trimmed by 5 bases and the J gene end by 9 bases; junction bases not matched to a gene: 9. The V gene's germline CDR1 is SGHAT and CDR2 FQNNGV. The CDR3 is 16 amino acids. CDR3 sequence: CASSPEIGTGGSPLHF. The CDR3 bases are TGTGCCAGCAGCCCAGAGATAGGGACAGGGGGTTCACCCCTCCACTTT.

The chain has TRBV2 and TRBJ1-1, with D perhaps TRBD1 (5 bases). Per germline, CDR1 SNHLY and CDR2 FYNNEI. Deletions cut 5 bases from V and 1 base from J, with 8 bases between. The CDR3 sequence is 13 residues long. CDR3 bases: TGTGCCAGCAGTCCCGGGGGGAACACTGAAGCTTTCTTT. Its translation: CASSPGGNTEAFF.

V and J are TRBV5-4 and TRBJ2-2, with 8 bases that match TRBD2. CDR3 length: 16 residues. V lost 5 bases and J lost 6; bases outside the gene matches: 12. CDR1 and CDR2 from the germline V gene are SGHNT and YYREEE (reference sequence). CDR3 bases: TGTGCCAGCAGTCTCCCCGGGGGGGCGGTAGCCGGGGAGCTGTTTTTT. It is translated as CASSLPGGAVAGELFF.

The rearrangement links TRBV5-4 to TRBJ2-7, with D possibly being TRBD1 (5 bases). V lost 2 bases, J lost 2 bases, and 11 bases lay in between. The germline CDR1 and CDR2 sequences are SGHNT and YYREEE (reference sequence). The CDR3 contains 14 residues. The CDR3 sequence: CASSFKTDPYEQYF. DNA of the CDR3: TGTGCCAGCAGCTTTAAGACAGACCCCTACGAGCAGTACTTC.

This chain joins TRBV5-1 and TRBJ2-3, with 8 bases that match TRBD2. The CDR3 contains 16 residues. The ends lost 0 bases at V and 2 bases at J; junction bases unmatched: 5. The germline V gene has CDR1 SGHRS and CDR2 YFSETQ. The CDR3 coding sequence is TGCGCCAGCAGCTTGGGGGCGGGGGGAGCCACAGATACGCAGTATTTT. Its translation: CASSLGAGGATDTQYF.

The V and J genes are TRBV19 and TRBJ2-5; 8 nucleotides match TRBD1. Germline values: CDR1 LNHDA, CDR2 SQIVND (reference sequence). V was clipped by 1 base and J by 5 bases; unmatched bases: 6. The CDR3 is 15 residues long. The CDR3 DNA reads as TGTGCCAGTAGTATAGCCAGGGGGCGCTGGGAGACCCAGTACTTC. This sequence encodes CASSIARGRWETQYF.

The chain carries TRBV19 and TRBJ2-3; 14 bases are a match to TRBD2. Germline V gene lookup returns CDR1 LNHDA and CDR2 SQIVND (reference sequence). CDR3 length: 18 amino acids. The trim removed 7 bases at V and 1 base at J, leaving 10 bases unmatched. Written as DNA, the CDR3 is TGTGCCAGTATCACGGAGGGACTAGCGGGGGCCCGCACAGATACGCAGTATTTT. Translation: CASITEGLAGARTDTQYF.

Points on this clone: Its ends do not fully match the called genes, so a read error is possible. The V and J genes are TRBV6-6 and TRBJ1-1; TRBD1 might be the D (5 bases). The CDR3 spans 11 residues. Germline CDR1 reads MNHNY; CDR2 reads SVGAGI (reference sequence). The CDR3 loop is CAGSTTAEAFF. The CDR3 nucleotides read TGTGCCGGCAGTACGACAGCTGAAGCTTTCTTT.

Written as DNA, the CDR3 is TGTGCCAGCAGCGTAGGAGGGGGCGGAGGGGTGGAGACCCAGTACTTC. Its translation is CASSVGGGGGVETQYF. J is TRBJ2-5 and V is TRBV9, with D possibly matching TRBD1 (7 bases). CDR1 is SGDLS, CDR2 YYNGEE, per germline. The V and J ends lost 0 bases and 5 bases respectively, with 17 bases between them. CDR3 length: 16 residues.

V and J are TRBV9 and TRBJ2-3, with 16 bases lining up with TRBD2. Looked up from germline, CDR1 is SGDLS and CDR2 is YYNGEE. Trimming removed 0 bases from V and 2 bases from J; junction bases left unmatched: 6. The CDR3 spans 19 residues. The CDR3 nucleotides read TGTGCCAGCAGCGTAGGCGGGACTAGCGGGGGGGCAGACACAGATACGCAGTATTTT. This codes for CASSVGGTSGGADTDTQYF.

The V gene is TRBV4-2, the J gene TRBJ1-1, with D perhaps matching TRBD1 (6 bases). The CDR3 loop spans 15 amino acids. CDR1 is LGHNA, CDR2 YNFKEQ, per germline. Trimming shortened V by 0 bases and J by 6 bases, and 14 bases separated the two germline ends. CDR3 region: CASSQDGQGSAEAFF. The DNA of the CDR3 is TGTGCCAGCAGCCAAGATGGGCAGGGGAGCGCTGAAGCTTTCTTT.